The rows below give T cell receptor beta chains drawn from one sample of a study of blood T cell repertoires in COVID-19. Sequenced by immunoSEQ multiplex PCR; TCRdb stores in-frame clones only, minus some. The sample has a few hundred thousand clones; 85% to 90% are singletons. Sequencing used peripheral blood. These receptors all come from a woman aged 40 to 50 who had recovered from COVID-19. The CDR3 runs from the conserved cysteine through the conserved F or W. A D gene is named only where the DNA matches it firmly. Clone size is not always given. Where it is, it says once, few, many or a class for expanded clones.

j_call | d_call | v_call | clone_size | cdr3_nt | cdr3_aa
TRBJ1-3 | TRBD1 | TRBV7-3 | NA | TGTGCCAGCAGCGCCGGACAGGGCCCTGGAAACACCATATATTTT | CASSAGQGPGNTIYF
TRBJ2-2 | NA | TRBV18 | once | TGTGCCAGCTCCCCGGACAGAGCGAACACCGGGGAGCTGTTTTTT | CASSPDRANTGELFF
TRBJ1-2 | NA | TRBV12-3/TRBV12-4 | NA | TGTGCCAGCAGTTTAGCCCCCGATGGCTACACCTTC | CASSLAPDGYTF
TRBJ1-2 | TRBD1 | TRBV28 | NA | TGTGCCAGCAGTTTGGGGCAGGGGGCTCTTAAGAACTATGGCTACACCTTC | CASSLGQGALKNYGYTF
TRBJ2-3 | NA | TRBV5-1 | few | TGCGCCAGCAGCTTGGTGAGCGGAGCCCTAGATACGCAGTATTTT | CASSLVSGALDTQYF
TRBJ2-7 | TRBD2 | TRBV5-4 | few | TGTGCCAGCAGCTTGAAGCGGGGGGCCTACGAGCAGTACTTC | CASSLKRGAYEQYF
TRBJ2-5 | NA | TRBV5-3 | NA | TGTGCCAGAAGCTACTTAGCGGGACAGTACCAAGAGACCCAGTACTTC | CARSYLAGQYQETQYF
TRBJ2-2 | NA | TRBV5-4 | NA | TGTGCCAGCAGCCCCCTTAATCGATTCTCGGACACCGGGGAGCTGTTTTTT | CASSPLNRFSDTGELFF
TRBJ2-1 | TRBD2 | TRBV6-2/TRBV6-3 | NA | TGTGCCAGCAGTTCTCTAGCGGGAGCTTACAATGAGCAGTTCTTC | CASSSLAGAYNEQFF
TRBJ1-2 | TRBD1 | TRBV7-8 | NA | TGTGCCAGCAGCTCCCGGACAGGGAATGGCTACACCTTC | CASSSRTGNGYTF
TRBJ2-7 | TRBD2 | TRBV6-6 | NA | TGTGCCAGCAGTCCGGGGGGGGGACTAGCGACGACCTACGAGCAGTACTTC | CASSPGGGLATTYEQYF
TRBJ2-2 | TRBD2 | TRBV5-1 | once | TGCGCCAGCAGCAATCCGGGACTAGCGGATACCGGGGAGCTGTTTTTT | CASSNPGLADTGELFF
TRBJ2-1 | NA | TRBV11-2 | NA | TGTGCCAGCAGCCCCATTCCCAATGAGCAGTTCTTC | CASSPIPNEQFF
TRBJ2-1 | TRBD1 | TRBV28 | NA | TGTGCCAGCAGTTACAGGGGATATGAGCAGTTCTTC | CASSYRGYEQFF
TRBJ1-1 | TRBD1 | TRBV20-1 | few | TGCAGTGCTAGTGGGCTTCGACCCGGGACAGGGAACACTGAAGCTTTCTTT | CSASGLRPGTGNTEAFF
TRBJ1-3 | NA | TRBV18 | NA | TGTGCCAGCTCACCACCGGCGGGACCGACCTCTGGAAACACCATATATTTT | CASSPPAGPTSGNTIYF
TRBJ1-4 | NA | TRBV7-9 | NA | TGTGCCAGCAGCACCCTCGGGGGTGGCGGGGAAAAACTGTTTTTT | CASSTLGGGGEKLFF
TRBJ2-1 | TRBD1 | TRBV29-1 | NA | TGCAGCGTCAATCTCCGGGACAGGGATCCCTCTCTGCAGTTCTTC | CSVNLRDRDPSLQFF
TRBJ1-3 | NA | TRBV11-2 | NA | TGTGCCAGCAGCCTTCAGGGGCGTAACTCTGGAAACACCATATATTTT | CASSLQGRNSGNTIYF
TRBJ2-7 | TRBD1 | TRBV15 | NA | TGTGCCACCAGCAGAGATAAGGAACAGGGGGACTCCTACGAGCAGTACTTC | CATSRDKEQGDSYEQYF
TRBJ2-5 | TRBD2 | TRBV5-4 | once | TGTGCCAGCAGCTTCGGGTCGGGGGGGACGGAGACCCAGTACTTC | CASSFGSGGTETQYF
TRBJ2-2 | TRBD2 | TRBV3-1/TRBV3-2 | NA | TGTGCCAGCAGCCAAGATACGGGGGGGCCGGGTACCGGGGAGCTGTTTTTT | CASSQDTGGPGTGELFF
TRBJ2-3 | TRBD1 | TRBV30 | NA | TGTGCCTGGTCCCGGGACAGCACGCAGTATTTT | CAWSRDSTQYF
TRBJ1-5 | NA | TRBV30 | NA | TGTGCCTGGGCCATCTACAATCAGCCCCAGCATTTT | CAWAIYNQPQHF
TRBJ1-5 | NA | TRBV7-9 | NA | TGTGCCAGCAGCTTAGCGCGGGTCGGTCGGAGCAATCAGCCCCAGCATTTT | CASSLARVGRSNQPQHF
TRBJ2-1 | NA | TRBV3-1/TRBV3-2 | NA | TGTGCCAGCAGCAACACAATCAATGAGCAGTTCTTC | CASSNTINEQFF
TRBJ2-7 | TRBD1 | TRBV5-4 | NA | TGTGCCAGCAGCTCGACAGGGCTGACGACCGAGCAGTACTTC | CASSSTGLTTEQYF
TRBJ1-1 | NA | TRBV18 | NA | TGTGCCAGCTCACCACGTCCACTGAGAACTGAAGCTTTCTTT | CASSPRPLRTEAFF
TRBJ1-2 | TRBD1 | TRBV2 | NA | TGTGCCTGCAGACTACCGGGACAGGGGGCAAGTGGCTACACCTTC | CACRLPGQGASGYTF
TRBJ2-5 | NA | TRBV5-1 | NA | TGCGCCAGCACGCCCCTACCGGGACAACAAGAGACCCAGTACTTC | CASTPLPGQQETQYF
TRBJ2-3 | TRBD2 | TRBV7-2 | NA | TGTGCCAGCAGCCTGGGACTAGCGGGAGCAGATACGCAGTATTTT | CASSLGLAGADTQYF
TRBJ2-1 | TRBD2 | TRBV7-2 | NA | TGTGCCAGCAGATGGGGACTAGCGGGAGTATCTGAGCAGTTCTTC | CASRWGLAGVSEQFF
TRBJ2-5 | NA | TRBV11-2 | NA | TGTGCCAGCAGCCAAGCCCGGAGGTCGCGAGAGACCCAGTACTTC | CASSQARRSRETQYF
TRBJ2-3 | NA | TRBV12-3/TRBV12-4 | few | TGTGCCATATGCTATAGCACAGATACGCAGTATTTT | CAICYSTDTQYF
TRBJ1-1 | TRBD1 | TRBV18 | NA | TGTGCCAGCTCAATTACAGGGGGAGTGGTTCGTGCTGAAGCTTTCTTT | CASSITGGVVRAEAFF
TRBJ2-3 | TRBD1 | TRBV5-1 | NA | TGCGCCAGCAGCTTGTGGGACAGGGCAGGAAATACGCAGTATTTT | CASSLWDRAGNTQYF
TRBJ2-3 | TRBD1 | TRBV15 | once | TGTGCCACCAGCACGGGACAGGGAACAGATACGCAGTATTTT | CATSTGQGTDTQYF
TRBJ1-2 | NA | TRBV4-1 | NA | TGCGCCAGCAGCCAAGAGGCAGCTTCGGCGGTCTATGGCTACACCTTC | CASSQEAASAVYGYTF
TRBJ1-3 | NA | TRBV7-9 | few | TGTGCCAGCAGCTTAGCTCAGGGTTGGAGAAACACCATATATTTT | CASSLAQGWRNTIYF
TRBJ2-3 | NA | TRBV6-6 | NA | TGTGCCAGCAGTCTCCGACTAGTAGAGGATCACACAGATACGCAGTATTTT | CASSLRLVEDHTDTQYF
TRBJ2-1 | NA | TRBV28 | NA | TGTGCCAGCAGTTTATCTGCGGCGGGTGAGCAGTTCTTC | CASSLSAAGEQFF
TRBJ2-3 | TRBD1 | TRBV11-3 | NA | TGTGCCAGCAGCTCTTCGGGACAGCGGTCCGATACGCAGTATTTT | CASSSSGQRSDTQYF
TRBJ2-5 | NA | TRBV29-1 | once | TGCAGCGTTGGGATTCAGGTATCAGAGACCCAGTACTTC | CSVGIQVSETQYF
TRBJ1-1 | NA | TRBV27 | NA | TGTGCCAGCAGCCGGACCGGGGGCACTGAAGCTTTCTTT | CASSRTGGTEAFF
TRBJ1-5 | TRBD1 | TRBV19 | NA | TGTGCCAGTAGTCTGACAGGGAATCAGCCCCAGCATTTT | CASSLTGNQPQHF
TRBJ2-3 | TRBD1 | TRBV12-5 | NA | TGTGCTAGTGGTCCGGGACAGCAAAGCACAGATACGCAGTATTTT | CASGPGQQSTDTQYF
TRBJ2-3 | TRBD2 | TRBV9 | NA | TGTGCCAGCAGCGTAGGACTAGCGGGTCCAACAGATACGCAGTATTTT | CASSVGLAGPTDTQYF
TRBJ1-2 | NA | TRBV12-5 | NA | TGTGCTAGTGGCCGGGACAAAAGTTCCGCTAACTATGGCTACACCTTC | CASGRDKSSANYGYTF
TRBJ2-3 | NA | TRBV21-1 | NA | TGTGCCAGCAGCCCGGGAGGAGGTAGCACAGATACGCAGTATTTT | CASSPGGGSTDTQYF
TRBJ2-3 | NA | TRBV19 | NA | TGTGCCAGTAGTATAGAGGGGTCGGGAACAGATACGCAGTATTTT | CASSIEGSGTDTQYF
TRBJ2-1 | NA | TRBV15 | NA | TGTGCCACCAGCAGAGATCGGCTAGCTGACAATGAGCAGTTCTTC | CATSRDRLADNEQFF
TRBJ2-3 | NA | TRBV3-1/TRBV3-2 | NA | TGTGCCAGCGGGGCGAGCACAGATACGCAGTATTTT | CASGASTDTQYF
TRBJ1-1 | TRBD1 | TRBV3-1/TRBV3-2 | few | TGTGCCAGCAGCCCGGACCCGGGACAGACCGCTTTCTTT | CASSPDPGQTAFF